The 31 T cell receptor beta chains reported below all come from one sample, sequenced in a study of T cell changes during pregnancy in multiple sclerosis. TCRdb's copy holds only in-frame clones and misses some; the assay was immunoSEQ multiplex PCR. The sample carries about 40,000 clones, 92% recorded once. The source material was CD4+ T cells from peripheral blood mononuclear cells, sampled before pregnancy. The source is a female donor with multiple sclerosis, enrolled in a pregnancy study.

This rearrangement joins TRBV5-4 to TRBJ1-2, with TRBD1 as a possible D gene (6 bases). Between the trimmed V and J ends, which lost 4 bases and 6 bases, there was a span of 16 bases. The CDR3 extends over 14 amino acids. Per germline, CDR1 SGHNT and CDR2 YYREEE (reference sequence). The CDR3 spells CASSVGTIGDGYTF. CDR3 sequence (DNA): TGTGCCAGCAGCGTGGGGACAATAGGGGATGGCTACACCTTC.

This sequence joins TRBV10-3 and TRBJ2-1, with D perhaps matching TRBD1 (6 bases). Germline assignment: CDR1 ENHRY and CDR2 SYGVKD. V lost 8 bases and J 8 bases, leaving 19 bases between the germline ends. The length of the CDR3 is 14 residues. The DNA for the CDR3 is TGTGCCATCGGCGCTAGGGGGAGTGGGGATGAGCAGTTCTTC. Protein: CAIGARGSGDEQFF.

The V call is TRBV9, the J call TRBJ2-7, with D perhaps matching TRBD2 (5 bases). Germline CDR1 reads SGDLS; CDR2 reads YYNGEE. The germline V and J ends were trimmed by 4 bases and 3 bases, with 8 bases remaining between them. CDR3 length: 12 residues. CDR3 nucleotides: TGTGCCAGCAGCCCACGGGGCTACGAGCAGTACTTC. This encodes CASSPRGYEQYF.

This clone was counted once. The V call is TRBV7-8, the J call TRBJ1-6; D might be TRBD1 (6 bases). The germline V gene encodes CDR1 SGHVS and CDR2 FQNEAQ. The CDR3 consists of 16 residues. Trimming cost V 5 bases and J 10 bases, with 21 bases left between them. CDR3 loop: CASSLRNQQGWSPLHF. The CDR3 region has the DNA TGTGCCAGCAGCCTACGGAACCAACAGGGTTGGTCACCCCTCCACTTT.

The CDR3 reads CASSDLAGGPGDTQYF. In DNA form, the CDR3 reads TGTGCCAGCAGCGACCTAGCGGGAGGGCCAGGGGATACGCAGTATTTT. The V call is TRBV27, the J call TRBJ2-3; 12 bases are a match to TRBD2. Germline V gene data show CDR1 as MNHEY and CDR2 as SMNVEV (reference sequence). The CDR3 sequence is 16 residues long. V shed 6 bases, J shed 6 bases, and the junction held 10 bases outside the gene matches.

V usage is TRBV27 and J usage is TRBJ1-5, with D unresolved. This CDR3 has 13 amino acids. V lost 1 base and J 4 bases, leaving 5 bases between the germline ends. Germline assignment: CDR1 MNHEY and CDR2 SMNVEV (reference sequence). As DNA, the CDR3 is TGTGCCAGCAGTTTATTACGGAATCAGCCCCAGCATTTT. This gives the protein CASSLLRNQPQHF.

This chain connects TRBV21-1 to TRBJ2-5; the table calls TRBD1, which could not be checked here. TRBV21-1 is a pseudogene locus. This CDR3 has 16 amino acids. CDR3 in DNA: TGTGCCAGCAGCAATCTCCGGGACAGGGAGCAAGAGACCCAGTACTTC. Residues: CASSNLRDREQETQYF.

In nucleotides, the CDR3 is TGTGCCAGCAGTGAGGCCCCCACAGATACGCAGTATTTT. Protein sequence: CASSEAPTDTQYF. The chain combines TRBV28 with TRBJ2-3; D remains unclear. This CDR3 is built from 13 residues. V dropped 5 bases and J dropped 2 bases, with 8 bases sitting between them. The germline CDR1 and CDR2 sequences are MDHEN and SYDVKM.

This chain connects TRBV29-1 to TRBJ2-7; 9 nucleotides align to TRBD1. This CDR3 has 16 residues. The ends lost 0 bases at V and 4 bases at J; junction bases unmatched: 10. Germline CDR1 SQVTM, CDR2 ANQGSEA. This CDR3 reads CSVEDRAGTGRYEQYF. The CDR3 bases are TGCAGCGTTGAAGATCGCGCCGGGACAGGGCGGTACGAGCAGTACTTC.

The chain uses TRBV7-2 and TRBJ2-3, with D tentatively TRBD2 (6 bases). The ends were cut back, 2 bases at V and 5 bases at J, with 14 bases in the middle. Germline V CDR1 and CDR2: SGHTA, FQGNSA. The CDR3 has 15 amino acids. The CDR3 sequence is CASSLRLGSGDTQYF. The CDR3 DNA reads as TGTGCCAGCAGCTTACGACTAGGGTCCGGAGATACGCAGTATTTT.

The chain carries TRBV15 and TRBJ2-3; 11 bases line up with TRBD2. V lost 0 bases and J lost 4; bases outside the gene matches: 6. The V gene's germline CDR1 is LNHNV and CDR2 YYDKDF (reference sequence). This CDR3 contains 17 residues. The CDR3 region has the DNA TGTGCCACCAGCAGAGAATATAGCGGGAGGGGTGCAGATACGCAGTATTTT. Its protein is CATSREYSGRGADTQYF. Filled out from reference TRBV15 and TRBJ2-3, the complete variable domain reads DAMVIQNPRYQVTQFGKPVTLSCSQTLNHNVMYWYQQKSSQAPKLLFHYYDKDFNNEADTPDNFQSRRPNTSFCFLDIRSPGLGDTAMYLCATSREYSGRGADTQYFGPGTRLTVL.

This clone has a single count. CDR3 sequence: CASSLAGTGGKQPQHF. CDR3 bases: TGTGCCAGCAGCTTAGCGGGGACAGGGGGGAAACAGCCCCAGCATTTT. The chain couples TRBV7-2 to TRBJ1-5, with 11 bases aligning to TRBD1. The junction had 5 bases not matched to a gene; V was cut back by 0 bases and J by 7 bases. From germline, CDR1 is SGHTA and CDR2 FQGNSA. The CDR3 is 16 amino acids.

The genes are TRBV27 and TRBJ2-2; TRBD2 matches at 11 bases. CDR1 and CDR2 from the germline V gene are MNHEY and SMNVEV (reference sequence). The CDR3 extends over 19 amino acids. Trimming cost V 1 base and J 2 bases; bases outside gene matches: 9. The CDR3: CASSLFYGGLAENTGELFF. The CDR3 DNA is TGTGCCAGCAGTTTATTTTACGGGGGACTAGCGGAAAACACCGGGGAGCTGTTTTTT.

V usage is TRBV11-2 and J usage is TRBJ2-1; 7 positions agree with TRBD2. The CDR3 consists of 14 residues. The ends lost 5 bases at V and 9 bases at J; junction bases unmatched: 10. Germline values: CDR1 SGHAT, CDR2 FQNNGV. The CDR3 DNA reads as TGTGCCAGCAGCCCACGCCCCACTAGCGTTGAGCAGTTCTTC. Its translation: CASSPRPTSVEQFF.

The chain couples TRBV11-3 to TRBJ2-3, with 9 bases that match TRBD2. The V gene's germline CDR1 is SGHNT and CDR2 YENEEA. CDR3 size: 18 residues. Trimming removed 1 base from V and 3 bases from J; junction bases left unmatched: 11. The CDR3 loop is CASSLGTRAGGPTDTQYF. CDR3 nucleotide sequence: TGTGCCAGCAGCTTAGGGACTCGGGCGGGAGGGCCTACAGATACGCAGTATTTT. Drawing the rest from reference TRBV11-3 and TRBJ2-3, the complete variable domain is EAGVVQSPRYKIIEKKQPVAFWCNPISGHNTLYWYLQNLGQGPELLIRYENEEAVDDSQLPKDRFSAERLKGVDSTLKIQPAELGDSAVYLCASSLGTRAGGPTDTQYFGPGTRLTVL.

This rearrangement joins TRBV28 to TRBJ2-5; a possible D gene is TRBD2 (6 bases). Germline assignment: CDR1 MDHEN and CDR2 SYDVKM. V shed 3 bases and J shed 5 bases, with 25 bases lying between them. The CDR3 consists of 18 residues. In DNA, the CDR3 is TGTGCCAGCAGTTTCCCCTCCCCTGGCGGGACCCTGGGGGAGACCCAGTACTTC. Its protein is CASSFPSPGGTLGETQYF.

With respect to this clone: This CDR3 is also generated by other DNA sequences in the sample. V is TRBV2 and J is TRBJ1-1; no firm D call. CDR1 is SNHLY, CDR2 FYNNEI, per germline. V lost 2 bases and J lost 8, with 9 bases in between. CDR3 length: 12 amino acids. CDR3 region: CASSEPGREAFF. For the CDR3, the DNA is TGTGCCAGCAGTGAACCCGGGAGAGAAGCTTTCTTT.

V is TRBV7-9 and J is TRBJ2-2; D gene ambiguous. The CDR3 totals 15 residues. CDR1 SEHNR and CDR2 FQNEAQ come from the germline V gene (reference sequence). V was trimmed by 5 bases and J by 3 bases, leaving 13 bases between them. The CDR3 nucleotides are TGTGCCAGCAGCCCAATTACCCAGTACACCGGGGAGCTGTTTTTT. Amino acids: CASSPITQYTGELFF.

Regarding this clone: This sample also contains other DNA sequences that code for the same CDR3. The CDR3 nucleotides read TGTGCCAGCAGCCAAGAGGGGGGGGCCTCCCGCTACAATGAGCAGTTCTTC. Its protein is CASSQEGGASRYNEQFF. V and J are TRBV4-2 and TRBJ2-1; tentative D call: TRBD2 (7 bases). This CDR3 comprises 17 residues. CDR1 and CDR2 from the germline V gene are LGHNA and YNFKEQ. V was clipped by 0 bases and J by 3 bases, with 15 bases between them.

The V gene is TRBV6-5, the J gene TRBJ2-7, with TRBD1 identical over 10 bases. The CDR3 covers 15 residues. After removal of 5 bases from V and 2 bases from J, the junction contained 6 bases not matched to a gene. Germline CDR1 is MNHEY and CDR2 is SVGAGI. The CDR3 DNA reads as TGTGCCAGCAGTCCCACCGGGACAGGGGCCTACGAGCAGTACTTC. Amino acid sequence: CASSPTGTGAYEQYF.

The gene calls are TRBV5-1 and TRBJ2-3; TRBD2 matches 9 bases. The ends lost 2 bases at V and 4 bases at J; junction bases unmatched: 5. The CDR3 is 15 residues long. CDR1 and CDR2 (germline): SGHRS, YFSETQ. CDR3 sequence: CASSLGTSRSDTQYF. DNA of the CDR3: TGCGCCAGCAGCTTAGGGACTAGCCGGTCAGATACGCAGTATTTT.

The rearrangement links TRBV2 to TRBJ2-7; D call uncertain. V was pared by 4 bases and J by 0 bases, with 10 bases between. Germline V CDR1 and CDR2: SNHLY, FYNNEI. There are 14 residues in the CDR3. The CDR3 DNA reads TGTGCCAGCAGTGCCCAGGCGAGCTCCTACGAGCAGTACTTC. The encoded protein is CASSAQASSYEQYF.

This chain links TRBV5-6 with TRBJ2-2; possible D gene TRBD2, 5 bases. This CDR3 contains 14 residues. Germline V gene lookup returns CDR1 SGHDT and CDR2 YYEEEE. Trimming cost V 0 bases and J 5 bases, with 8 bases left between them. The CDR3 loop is CASSLEGGTGELFF. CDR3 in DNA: TGTGCCAGCAGCTTGGAAGGCGGGACCGGGGAGCTGTTTTTT.

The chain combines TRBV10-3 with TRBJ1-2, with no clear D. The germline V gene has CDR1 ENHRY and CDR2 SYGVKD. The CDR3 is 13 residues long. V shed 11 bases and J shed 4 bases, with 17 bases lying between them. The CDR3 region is CAARGSSPYGYTF. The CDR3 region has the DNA TGTGCCGCCCGTGGGAGCAGCCCCTATGGCTACACCTTC.

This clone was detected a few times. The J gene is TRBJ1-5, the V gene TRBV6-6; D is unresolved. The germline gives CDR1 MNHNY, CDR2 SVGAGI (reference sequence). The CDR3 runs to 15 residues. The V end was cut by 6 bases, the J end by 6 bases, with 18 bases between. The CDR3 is CASSPEGLTPQPQHF. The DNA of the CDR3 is TGTGCCAGCAGCCCCGAGGGCCTAACCCCTCAGCCCCAGCATTTT.

CDR3 sequence: CATSRDYPGAHMNTEAFF. The CDR3, as DNA: TGTGCCACCAGCAGAGATTACCCAGGGGCCCACATGAACACTGAAGCTTTCTTT. V is TRBV15 and J is TRBJ1-1, with D tentatively TRBD1 (6 bases). This CDR3 region has 18 residues. Trimming took 0 bases from V and 0 from J, leaving 17 bases between them. Per the germline V gene, CDR1 is LNHNV and CDR2 is YYDKDF (reference sequence).

The CDR3 DNA follows: TGTGCCAGCAGTCAAGGGACAGGGAGGGAGACCCAGTACTTC. This encodes CASSQGTGRETQYF. V gene TRBV28 combines with J gene TRBJ2-5; 9 bases line up with TRBD1. The length of the CDR3 is 14 residues. Germline V CDR1 and CDR2: MDHEN, SYDVKM. With 5 bases clipped from V and 5 bases from J, the junction kept 6 bases outside the gene matches.

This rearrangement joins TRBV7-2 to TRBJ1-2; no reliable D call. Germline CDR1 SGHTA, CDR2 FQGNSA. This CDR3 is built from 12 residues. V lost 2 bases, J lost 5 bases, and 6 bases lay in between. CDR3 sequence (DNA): TGTGCCAGCAGCTTATCAGATTATGGCTACACCTTC. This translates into CASSLSDYGYTF.

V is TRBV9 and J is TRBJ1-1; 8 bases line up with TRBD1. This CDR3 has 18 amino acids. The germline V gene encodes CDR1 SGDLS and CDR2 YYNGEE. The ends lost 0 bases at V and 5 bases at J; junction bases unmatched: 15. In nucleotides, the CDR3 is TGTGCCAGCAGCGTAGGGGCAGGGGGCGCGAGGTTGGGGACTGAAGCTTTCTTT. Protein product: CASSVGAGGARLGTEAFF. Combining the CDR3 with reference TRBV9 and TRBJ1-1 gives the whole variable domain DSGVTQTPKHLITATGQRVTLRCSPRSGDLSVYWYQQSLDQGLQFLIQYYNGEERAKGNILERFSAQQFPDLHSELNLSSLELGDSALYFCASSVGAGGARLGTEAFFGQGTRLTVV.

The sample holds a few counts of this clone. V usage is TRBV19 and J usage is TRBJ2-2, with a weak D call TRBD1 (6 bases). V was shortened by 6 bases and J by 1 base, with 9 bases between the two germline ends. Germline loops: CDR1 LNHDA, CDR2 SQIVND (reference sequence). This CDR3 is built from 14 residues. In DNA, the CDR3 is TGTGCCAGTAGATCACAGGGGAACACCGGGGAGCTGTTTTTT. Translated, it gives CASRSQGNTGELFF.

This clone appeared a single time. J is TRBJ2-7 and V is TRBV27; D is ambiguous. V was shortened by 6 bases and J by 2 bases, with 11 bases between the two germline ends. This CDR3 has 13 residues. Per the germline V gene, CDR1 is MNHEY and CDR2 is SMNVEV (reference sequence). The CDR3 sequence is CASSPLATYEQYF. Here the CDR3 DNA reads TGTGCCAGCAGCCCACTCGCCACCTACGAGCAGTACTTC.